These T cell receptor beta chains were read from a single sample in a study of early T cells in non-severe SARS-CoV-2 infection. TCRdb itself ran the 5' RACE reads through MiXCR, one entry per CDR3 protein. The sample carries roughly 31,000 distinct CDR3 sequences, around 4.4% recorded once. Material for sequencing was whole blood. These receptors originate from an adult who was a healthcare worker with PCR-confirmed SARS-CoV-2 infection or an uninfected control (not recorded which). Both conserved end residues are part of each CDR3. A D gene is named only where the DNA matches it firmly. The size of a clone is reported for some rows only, either as once, few or many, or as a class for expanded clones.

len,j_gene,d_gene,v_gene,abundance,CDR3aa,CDR3nt
12,TRBJ1-6,.,TRBV16,many,CASSQSGVTLHF,TGTGCCAGCAGCCAATCGGGGGTTACCCTCCACTTT
15,TRBJ2-7,.,TRBV4-1,few,CASSSSSSAAYEQYF,TGCGCCAGCAGCTCCTCCTCTAGCGCGGCCTACGAGCAGTACTTC
16,TRBJ1-5,.,TRBV30,many,CAWSVNGFMGNQPQHF,TGTGCCTGGAGTGTAAATGGGTTTATGGGCAATCAGCCCCAGCATTTT
17,TRBJ1-6,TRBD1,TRBV28,.,CASSFLQGGGYNSPLHF,TGTGCCAGCAGTTTCTTACAGGGGGGTGGCTATAATTCACCCCTCCACTTT
16,TRBJ1-1,TRBD1,TRBV28,many,CASSHDPRQGNTEAFF,TGTGCCAGCAGCCACGACCCCCGACAGGGGAACACTGAAGCTTTCTTT
15,TRBJ2-6,.,TRBV6-5,.,CASSPGGTGANVLTF,TGTGCCAGCAGCCCTGGGGGAACCGGGGCCAACGTCCTGACTTTC
12,TRBJ2-3,.,TRBV29-1,many,CSVEVAQDTQYF,TGCAGCGTTGAGGTAGCACAGGATACGCAGTATTTT
14,TRBJ2-5,TRBD2,TRBV28,many,CASRASGTEETQYF,TGTGCCAGCAGAGCGAGCGGGACCGAAGAGACCCAGTACTTC
13,TRBJ2-3,.,TRBV24-1,many,CATSLAGTDTQYF,TGTGCCACCAGCCTTGCGGGCACAGATACGCAGTATTTT
13,TRBJ1-6,.,TRBV4-1,many,CASRRSYNSPLHF,TGCGCCAGCAGAAGATCCTATAATTCACCCCTCCACTTT
12,TRBJ2-7,.,TRBV20-1,many,CSACSSGYEQYF,TGCAGTGCTTGCTCGAGTGGCTACGAGCAGTACTTC
16,TRBJ2-5,TRBD1,TRBV6-4,many,CASSPNSGTGGETQYF,TGTGCCAGCAGTCCAAACTCCGGGACAGGGGGAGAGACCCAGTACTTC
15,TRBJ2-2,.,TRBV5-1,many,CASSLDPVNTGELFF,TGCGCCAGCAGCTTGGACCCAGTCAACACCGGGGAGCTGTTTTTT
16,TRBJ2-3,TRBD2,TRBV7-2,few,CATSIHGTIVTDTQYF,TGTGCCACCTCTATACACGGGACTATAGTCACCGATACGCAGTATTTT
15,TRBJ1-2,.,TRBV15,many,CATSRDYPLYYGYTF,TGTGCCACCAGCAGAGATTACCCCCTCTACTATGGCTACACCTTC
14,TRBJ2-4,.,TRBV12-3/TRBV12-4,many,CASSLGASLNIQYF,TGTGCCAGCAGTTTAGGGGCATCGTTAAACATTCAGTACTTC
16,TRBJ2-3,TRBD2,TRBV24-1,.,CATSGSLAGAADTQYF,TGTGCCACCAGTGGTTCACTAGCGGGAGCCGCAGATACGCAGTATTTT
15,TRBJ1-2,.,TRBV7-8,.,CASSLAEGNGYGYTF,TGTGCCAGCAGCTTAGCGGAAGGAAATGGCTATGGCTACACCTTC